These T cell receptor beta chains were read from a single sample in a study of CD8+ T cells in alopecia areata. Using immunoSEQ multiplex PCR, the repertoire was profiled, and TCRdb retains in-frame clones only, with some absent. The table has around 150,000 clones, 50% to 60% seen once. Sequenced sample: CD4+ T cells sorted from blood. The source is a human donor in good health. Both conserved end residues are part of each CDR3. D genes are given only for firm matches. The size field is filled for only some rows; it gives once, few, many or a size class.

len	abundance	v_gene	j_gene	d_gene	CDR3aa	CDR3nt
15	.	TRBV5-1	TRBJ1-4	TRBD1	CASSLTGQLNEKLFF	TGCGCCAGCAGCTTGACGGGACAGCTTAATGAAAAACTGTTTTTT
12	few	TRBV29-1	TRBJ1-1	.	CSVGLMNTEAFF	TGCAGCGTCGGACTGATGAACACTGAAGCTTTCTTT
15	few	TRBV29-1	TRBJ2-7	TRBD2	CSVEGESGSRYEQYF	TGCAGCGTTGAAGGAGAAAGCGGGAGTCGGTACGAGCAGTACTTC
14	.	TRBV29-1	TRBJ2-3	.	CSVGAGTSTDTQYF	TGCAGCGTTGGGGCAGGGACTAGCACAGATACGCAGTATTTT
14	.	TRBV9	TRBJ2-1	.	CASSQRFSYNEQFF	TGTGCCAGCAGCCAGCGGTTTTCCTACAATGAGCAGTTCTTC
13	.	TRBV2	TRBJ1-5	.	CASRDRQLQPQHF	TGTGCCAGCAGGGACAGACAGCTTCAGCCCCAGCATTTT
15	once	TRBV6-4	TRBJ2-1	TRBD2	CASSETSGSPNEQFF	TGTGCCAGCAGTGAGACTAGCGGGAGTCCAAATGAGCAGTTCTTC
12	.	TRBV29-1	TRBJ2-4	TRBD1	CSVSRDRGIQYF	TGCAGCGTTTCCCGGGACAGGGGAATTCAGTACTTC
13	few	TRBV19	TRBJ2-1	.	CASRSDRDNEQFF	TGTGCCAGTAGGTCAGACCGCGACAATGAGCAGTTCTTC
15	once	TRBV6-5	TRBJ1-1	.	CASSYSTRVNTEAFF	TGTGCCAGCAGTTACTCGACGCGGGTGAACACTGAAGCTTTCTTT
11	few	TRBV29-1	TRBJ2-7	.	CSAKRDREQYF	TGCAGCGCTAAGAGAGACCGCGAGCAGTACTTC
18	.	TRBV4-1	TRBJ2-3	TRBD2	CASSQTSGSRAGTDTQYF	TGCGCCAGCAGCCAGACTAGCGGGAGTCGGGCGGGCACAGATACGCAGTATTTT
11	.	TRBV29-1	TRBJ1-2	.	CSVESFYGYTF	TGCAGCGTTGAGTCCTTCTATGGCTACACCTTC
14	.	TRBV25-1	TRBJ2-3	TRBD2	CARPIAGLPDTQYF	TGTGCCAGACCAATAGCGGGATTGCCAGATACGCAGTATTTT
15	.	TRBV6-5	TRBJ2-2	TRBD2	CATESREGHTGELFF	TGTGCCACCGAATCGAGGGAGGGCCACACCGGGGAGCTGTTTTTT
11	.	TRBV30	TRBJ2-7	.	CAWGPGYEQYF	TGTGCCTGGGGTCCTGGCTACGAGCAGTACTTC
10	.	TRBV2	TRBJ1-1	.	CASSQREAFF	TGTGCCAGCAGTCAACGAGAAGCTTTCTTT